The rows below give T cell receptor beta chains drawn from one sample of a study of blood T cell repertoires in COVID-19. Assay used: immunoSEQ multiplex PCR; TCRdb lists only in-frame clones, some missing. This table has under 350,000 clones, roughly 85% appearing once. Sequenced sample: peripheral blood. The receptors originated from a human donor in a cohort sampled during active COVID-19. Each CDR3 is given with its conserved first and last residue. Each record gives: J gene, D gene, V gene, clone size, CDR3 protein, CDR3 DNA. D genes are given only for firm matches. Where a row states a size, it is once, few, many or the class of an expanded clone; other rows omit it.

TRBJ1-2 | NA | TRBV9 | NA | CASSLQQGPYGYTF | TGTGCCAGCAGTCTTCAGCAGGGGCCATATGGCTACACCTTC
TRBJ2-5 | NA | TRBV11-3 | NA | CASSSPGDLETQYF | TGTGCCAGCAGCTCCCCTGGCGACTTGGAGACCCAGTACTTC
TRBJ2-7 | TRBD1 | TRBV5-1 | NA | CASSLGGTGTYEQYF | TGCGCCAGCAGCTTGGGTGGGACAGGGACCTACGAGCAGTACTTC
TRBJ2-3 | TRBD1 | TRBV6-5 | NA | CASMDRRGTDTQYF | TGTGCCAGTATGGACAGGAGAGGCACAGATACGCAGTATTTT
TRBJ2-7 | NA | TRBV6-6 | NA | CASSQSAVGEQYF | TGTGCCAGCAGCCAGAGCGCTGTGGGCGAGCAGTACTTC
TRBJ1-5 | NA | TRBV12-1 | NA | CASFCQPQHF | TGTGCCAGCTTCTGTCAGCCCCAGCATTTT
TRBJ2-1 | TRBD2 | TRBV6-5 | NA | CASTPTSGGGNEQFF | TGTGCCAGCACCCCGACTAGCGGGGGGGGTAATGAGCAGTTCTTC
TRBJ2-5 | TRBD1 | TRBV5-1 | NA | CASSSRWDSKTQYF | TGCGCCAGCAGCTCCCGGTGGGACAGCAAGACCCAGTACTTC
TRBJ2-3 | TRBD1 | TRBV15 | once | CATSRDPGTGGYTQYF | TGTGCCACCAGCAGAGATCCCGGGACAGGGGGATATACGCAGTATTTT
TRBJ1-1 | TRBD1 | TRBV6-5 | NA | CASTRTGVGAFF | TGTGCCAGCACTCGGACAGGGGTCGGTGCTTTCTTT
TRBJ2-6 | NA | TRBV4-2 | NA | CASSQDAVSGANVLTF | TGTGCCAGCAGCCAAGATGCGGTTTCCGGGGCCAACGTCCTGACTTTC
TRBJ2-1 | TRBD2 | TRBV12-5 | NA | CASGPTSGGGNEQFF | TGTGCTAGTGGCCCGACTAGCGGGGGGGGGAATGAGCAGTTCTTC
TRBJ2-3 | NA | TRBV6-5 | NA | CASSYSNGDTDTQYF | TGTGCCAGCAGTTACTCGAACGGGGACACAGATACGCAGTATTTT
TRBJ1-1 | NA | TRBV2 | NA | CASSWTEGDTEAFF | TGTGCCAGCAGCTGGACCGAGGGGGACACTGAAGCTTTCTTT
TRBJ2-2 | NA | TRBV5-8 | NA | CASSLLLVTGELFF | TGTGCCAGCAGCTTGTTGTTAGTAACCGGGGAGCTGTTTTTT
TRBJ1-2 | TRBD1 | TRBV9 | NA | CASTEGVGGASYYGYTF | TGTGCCAGCACTGAAGGTGTAGGGGGCGCTTCTTACTATGGCTACACCTTC
TRBJ1-3 | NA | TRBV27 | once | CASRQDTNSGNTIYF | TGTGCCAGCAGACAGGACACCAACTCTGGAAACACCATATATTTT
TRBJ1-5 | NA | TRBV7-9 | once | CASSEGTPKGQPQHF | TGTGCCAGCAGCGAAGGGACACCGAAGGGGCAGCCCCAGCATTTT
TRBJ2-4 | TRBD2 | TRBV11-2 | few | CASSLEAGVTIQYF | TGTGCCAGCAGCTTAGAGGCGGGGGTAACCATTCAGTACTTC
TRBJ2-2 | TRBD1 | TRBV10-1 | NA | CASSAGGTGELFF | TGCGCCAGCAGTGCAGGGGGCACCGGGGAGCTGTTTTTT
TRBJ2-1 | TRBD1 | TRBV7-3 | once | CASSPGTGWGNNEQFF | TGTGCCAGCAGCCCTGGGACAGGGTGGGGGAACAATGAGCAGTTCTTC
TRBJ2-3 | TRBD2 | TRBV20-1 | once | CSASRIAGGSTDTQYF | TGCAGTGCTAGTCGAATAGCGGGGGGCAGCACAGATACGCAGTATTTT
TRBJ1-5 | TRBD1 | TRBV20-1 | NA | CSASSGTGFVNQPQHF | TGCAGTGCTAGTTCCGGGACAGGGTTTGTCAATCAGCCCCAGCATTTT
TRBJ2-5 | NA | TRBV5-1 | NA | CASSRGSQETQYF | TGCGCCAGCAGCAGGGGGTCCCAAGAGACCCAGTACTTC
TRBJ2-3 | TRBD2 | TRBV9 | NA | CASSPSKAQTSGSRTDTQYF | TGTGCCAGCAGCCCGAGTAAGGCCCAGACTAGCGGGAGTCGCACAGATACGCAGTATTTT
TRBJ2-7 | NA | TRBV20-1 | NA | CSASNRARSSLNYEQYF | TGCAGTGCTAGTAACAGGGCGAGGTCTTCCCTAAATTACGAGCAGTACTTC
TRBJ1-2 | NA | TRBV3-1/TRBV3-2 | NA | CASSQGARTDYGYTF | TGTGCCAGCAGCCAAGGGGCTCGGACAGATTATGGCTACACCTTC
TRBJ2-3 | TRBD2 | TRBV7-3 | NA | CASSPKGLAGGLSATQYF | TGTGCCAGCAGCCCCAAGGGACTAGCGGGGGGGCTATCGGCGACGCAGTATTTT
TRBJ2-6 | TRBD1 | TRBV5-6 | NA | CASSSQGVGANVLTF | TGTGCCAGCAGCTCTCAGGGGGTTGGGGCCAACGTCCTGACTTTC
TRBJ1-4 | NA | TRBV6-5 | NA | CASSYFRTVEKLFF | TGTGCCAGCAGTTACTTCCGGACAGTAGAAAAACTGTTTTTT
TRBJ1-4 | NA | TRBV18 | NA | CASSPQGKRVEKLFF | TGTGCCAGCTCACCCCAGGGGAAAAGAGTCGAAAAACTGTTTTTT
TRBJ2-7 | NA | TRBV5-6 | NA | CASRRDTIYEQYF | TGTGCCAGCAGACGGGATACAATCTACGAGCAGTACTTC
TRBJ2-1 | TRBD1 | TRBV4-1 | NA | CASSQAGTGGWNEQFF | TGCGCCAGCAGCCAGGCCGGGACAGGGGGCTGGAATGAGCAGTTCTTC
TRBJ1-6 | NA | TRBV6-5 | NA | CASSSRAYNSPLHF | TGTGCCAGCAGCTCTCGCGCCTATAATTCACCCCTCCACTTT